Below, 25 T cell receptor beta chains from the same sample are listed, as sequenced in a study of cytomegalovirus exposure and HLA in healthy donors. In the PCR, 60 Vbeta and 13 Jbeta primers were used. The method was immunoSEQ multiplex PCR; TCRdb's version includes in-frame clones alone and lacks a portion of them. This sample has some 150,000 clones, with 75% to 85% found just once. The sample comprised PBMCs. These TCRs come from a man aged 50-60 years in good health and CMV-seronegative.

There are a few counts of this clone. This rearrangement joins TRBV7-2 to TRBJ1-5; D unresolved. Trimming cost V 6 bases and J 4 bases, with 13 bases left between them. From germline, CDR1 is SGHTA and CDR2 FQGNSA. This CDR3 spans 14 amino acids. The DNA of the CDR3 is TGTGCCAGCAGACCTGACACGATAAATCAGCCCCAGCATTTT. Its translation is CASRPDTINQPQHF.

This chain connects TRBV5-4 to TRBJ1-2, with a weak D call TRBD1 (5 bases). V was shortened by 3 bases and J by 6 bases, with 12 bases between the two germline ends. In germline, CDR1 is SGHNT, CDR2 YYREEE (reference sequence). This CDR3 is built from 13 residues. The CDR3 is CASSWSRVNGYTF. The DNA of the CDR3 is TGTGCCAGCAGCTGGTCCAGGGTGAATGGCTACACCTTC.

This clone was detected only a few times. V gene TRBV7-9 combines with J gene TRBJ2-7; TRBD1 is a possible D gene (6 bases). CDR3 length: 16 amino acids. Germline V gene lookup returns CDR1 SEHNR and CDR2 FQNEAQ (reference sequence). The V end was cut by 4 bases, the J end by 7 bases, with 23 bases between. This chain's CDR3 is CASSSRDGDTREEQYF. DNA of the CDR3: TGTGCCAGCAGCTCTCGCGATGGGGACACTAGGGAAGAGCAGTACTTC.

The J gene is TRBJ2-6, the V gene TRBV5-1; D perhaps matches TRBD2 (5 bases). Germline-derived CDR1 and CDR2 are SGHRS and YFSETQ. There are 16 residues in the CDR3. Between the trimmed V and J ends, which lost 4 bases and 2 bases, there was a span of 13 bases. CDR3: CASSIKAGPGANVLTF. In DNA, the CDR3 is TGCGCCAGCAGCATAAAGGCGGGCCCTGGGGCCAACGTCCTGACTTTC. The full variable domain, in which reference TRBV5-1 and TRBJ2-6 provide the parts outside the CDR3, is KAGVTQTPRYLIKTRGQQVTLSCSPISGHRSVSWYQQTPGQGLQFLFEYFSETQRNKGNFPGRFSGRQFSNSRSEMNVSTLELGDSALYLCASSIKAGPGANVLTFGAGSRLTVL.

This chain connects TRBV15 to TRBJ2-7; D might be TRBD1 (7 bases). V was pared by 0 bases and J by 5 bases, with 14 bases between. Germline CDR1 reads LNHNV; CDR2 reads YYDKDF (reference sequence). CDR3 size: 15 residues. CDR3 sequence reads: CATSRDGAGGNEQYF. The CDR3 region has the DNA TGTGCCACCAGCAGAGACGGGGCAGGGGGGAACGAGCAGTACTTC.

The J gene is TRBJ1-6, the V gene TRBV28; 7 positions match TRBD1. The germline gives CDR1 MDHEN, CDR2 SYDVKM. This CDR3 has 18 residues. Trimming at V came to 7 bases and at J to 2 bases, leaving 14 bases not matched to a gene. Here the CDR3 reads CASNNAHRGVAYNSPLHF. The CDR3 nucleotides are TGTGCCAGCAACAACGCTCACAGGGGTGTCGCCTATAATTCACCCCTCCACTTT.

The J gene is TRBJ1-2, the V gene TRBV5-6; TRBD1 might be the D (6 bases). Deletions cut 0 bases from V and 0 bases from J, with 15 bases between. This CDR3 spans 17 amino acids. Looked up from germline, CDR1 is SGHDT and CDR2 is YYEEEE. Here the CDR3 DNA reads TGTGCCAGCAGCTTGGGCTCACAGGGATACGCTAACTATGGCTACACCTTC. Protein: CASSLGSQGYANYGYTF.

The gene calls are TRBV5-8 and TRBJ1-5; TRBD1 agrees at 7 bases. The germline V gene has CDR1 SGHTS and CDR2 YDEGEE. V lost 5 bases, J lost 0 bases, and 17 bases stayed unmatched. CDR3 length equals 19 residues. DNA for the CDR3: TGTGCCAGCAGGCCAACGAGGGGGCTCCTATTATATAGCAATCAGCCCCAGCATTTT. This gives the protein CASRPTRGLLLYSNQPQHF.

This chain joins TRBV4-1 and TRBJ2-7; D may be TRBD2 (6 bases). V lost 1 base to trimming and J lost 2 bases, with 15 bases between them. The CDR3 extends over 16 amino acids. Germline loops: CDR1 MGHRA, CDR2 YSYEKL. The CDR3 spells CASSQAPPSAPYEQYF. The CDR3 DNA reads as TGCGCCAGCAGCCAAGCTCCCCCTAGCGCGCCCTACGAGCAGTACTTC.

V gene TRBV7-6 combines with J gene TRBJ2-3, with 7 positions matching TRBD1. The CDR3 length is 14 residues. After removal of 2 bases from V and 3 bases from J, the junction contained 2 bases not matched to a gene. In germline, CDR1 is SGHVS, CDR2 FNYEAQ. CDR3 residues: CASSLRQGTDTQYF. For the CDR3, the DNA is TGTGCCAGCAGCTTACGACAGGGAACAGATACGCAGTATTTT.

The chain joins TRBV28 to TRBJ1-5, with 10 bases lining up with TRBD1. J lost 7 bases, V lost 5 bases, and 11 bases had no gene match. Germline CDR1 MDHEN, CDR2 SYDVKM. The CDR3 consists of 16 residues. The CDR3 region has the DNA TGTGCCAGCAGTCGACTGGGACAGGGGATAATGCAGCCCCAGCATTTT. This encodes CASSRLGQGIMQPQHF.

The CDR3, as DNA: TGTGCCAGCAGTTACTCCCCGAGCTCTGGGGCCAACGTCCTGACTTTC. Amino acids: CASSYSPSSGANVLTF. V is TRBV6-5 and J is TRBJ2-6, with D unclear. CDR1 and CDR2 (germline): MNHEY, SVGAGI. Trimming removed 0 bases from V and 0 bases from J, with 6 bases in between. The CDR3 consists of 16 residues.

The chain couples TRBV2 to TRBJ2-2; 9 bases map to TRBD1. CDR1 is SNHLY and CDR2 is FYNNEI in the germline V gene. The CDR3 consists of 16 residues. V lost 9 bases to trimming and J lost 2 bases; unmatched junction nucleotides: 10. In DNA, the CDR3 is TGTGCCAGTACGGTTCCGGGACAGGGCAACACCGGGGAGCTGTTTTTT. Protein product: CASTVPGQGNTGELFF.

V gene TRBV7-9 combines with J gene TRBJ2-7, with D tentatively TRBD1 (6 bases). CDR3 length: 14 amino acids. Germline CDR1 and CDR2: SEHNR and FQNEAQ (reference sequence). V dropped 2 bases and J dropped 2 bases, with 10 bases sitting between them. The CDR3 protein is CASSLLGQTYEQYF. DNA for the CDR3: TGTGCCAGCAGCTTATTAGGACAGACCTACGAGCAGTACTTC.

V is TRBV28 and J is TRBJ2-2; D is perhaps TRBD1 (5 bases). The germline V gene has CDR1 MDHEN and CDR2 SYDVKM. Trimming took 6 bases from V and 4 from J, leaving 12 bases between them. This CDR3 spans 14 amino acids. CDR3 protein: CASRLQGGTGELFF. CDR3 DNA sequence: TGTGCCAGCAGATTGCAGGGCGGCACCGGGGAGCTGTTTTTT.

This chain uses TRBV11-3 with TRBJ2-2; 7 bases align to TRBD2. Per the germline V gene, CDR1 is SGHNT and CDR2 is YENEEA. The CDR3 is 15 residues long. With V trimmed by 1 base and J by 5 bases, 4 bases remained unmatched. CDR3 nucleotides: TGTGCCAGCAGCTTAGGCGGGAGAGAGACCGGGGAGCTGTTTTTT. This sequence encodes CASSLGGRETGELFF.

In its sample, this clone was seen a few times. DNA for the CDR3: TGTGCCAGCAGTTACTCGATGAGGGCCCAAGAGACCCAGTACTTC. Protein: CASSYSMRAQETQYF. The chain couples TRBV6-6 to TRBJ2-5; TRBD2 might be the D (5 bases). This CDR3 region has 15 residues. V gave up 0 bases and J gave up 1 base, with 9 bases separating them. Germline V CDR1 and CDR2: MNHNY, SVGAGI (reference sequence).

Written as DNA, the CDR3 is TGTGCCAGCAGCCAAGCGGGATTTGGGAATCAGCCCCAGCATTTT. Translating it yields CASSQAGFGNQPQHF. V gene TRBV14 combines with J gene TRBJ1-5; D gene uncertain. Between the trimmed V and J ends, which lost 1 base and 4 bases, there was a span of 11 bases. Germline V gives CDR1 SGHDN, CDR2 FVKESK. The CDR3 is 15 amino acids.

The chain recombines TRBV6-6 with TRBJ1-1; D remains ambiguous. Per germline, CDR1 MNHNY and CDR2 SVGAGI (reference sequence). The CDR3 has 12 residues. The ends were cut back, 5 bases at V and 1 base at J, with 5 bases in the middle. CDR3 in DNA: TGTGCCAGCAGTCCCAAGAACACTGAAGCTTTCTTT. This sequence encodes CASSPKNTEAFF.

This chain links TRBV7-2 with TRBJ1-1; TRBD1 matches 9 bases. Trimming removed 0 bases from V and 2 bases from J; junction bases left unmatched: 4. Germline V gene lookup returns CDR1 SGHTA and CDR2 FQGNSA. The CDR3 is 16 amino acids. The CDR3 coding sequence is TGTGCCAGCAGCTTAGCATCGACAGGGGGAAACACTGAAGCTTTCTTT. Residues: CASSLASTGGNTEAFF.

CDR3 nucleotide sequence: TGTGCCTGGAGTGAGGGACAGCCGGGAAACTATGGCTACACCTTC. It is translated as CAWSEGQPGNYGYTF. The rearrangement uses TRBV30 and TRBJ1-2, with 7 bases aligning to TRBD1. The CDR3 extends over 15 amino acids. Germline V gene data show CDR1 as GTSNPN and CDR2 as SVGIG (reference sequence). The V segment lost 1 base and the J segment 2 bases; nucleotides outside the gene matches: 7. The variable domain in full, with the rest retrieved from reference TRBV30 and TRBJ1-2, is SQTIHQWPATLVQPVGSPLSLECTVEGTSNPNLYWYRQAAGRGLQLLFYSVGIGQISSEVPQNLSASRPQDRQFILSSKKLLLSDSGFYLCAWSEGQPGNYGYTFGSGTRLTVV.

V is TRBV5-1 and J is TRBJ1-4, with 12 bases aligning to TRBD1. The CDR3 consists of 16 residues. Germline V CDR1 and CDR2: SGHRS, YFSETQ. The trim removed 5 bases at V and 5 bases at J, leaving 7 bases unmatched. The CDR3 is CASRPGTGGVNEKLFF. The CDR3 nucleotides are TGCGCCAGCAGGCCCGGGACAGGGGGCGTAAATGAAAAACTGTTTTTT.

V usage is TRBV9 and J usage is TRBJ2-5; 7 bases are shared with TRBD2. Germline-derived CDR1 and CDR2 are SGDLS and YYNGEE. Trimming at V came to 4 bases and at J to 1 base, leaving 7 bases not matched to a gene. CDR3 size: 15 residues. CDR3 coding DNA: TGTGCCAGCAGCCGTCCAGCGGGATTCCAAGAGACCCAGTACTTC. It yields the protein CASSRPAGFQETQYF.

V is TRBV5-1 and J is TRBJ2-7; possibly TRBD1 for D (6 bases). This CDR3 region has 14 residues. Trimming removed 0 bases at V and 6 bases at J, with 13 bases between. Germline V gene data show CDR1 as SGHRS and CDR2 as YFSETQ. The CDR3 here is CASSLVDSTVEQYF. The CDR3 DNA reads as TGCGCCAGCAGCTTGGTGGACAGTACCGTCGAGCAGTACTTC.

The rearrangement uses TRBV2 and TRBJ2-5, with D maybe TRBD2 (6 bases). The ends were cut back, 4 bases at V and 5 bases at J, with 11 bases in the middle. This CDR3 is built from 13 residues. Germline CDR1 and CDR2: SNHLY and FYNNEI. The CDR3 spells CASSGGSGETQYF. The CDR3 nucleotides read TGTGCCAGCAGTGGTGGCAGCGGGGAGACCCAGTACTTC.